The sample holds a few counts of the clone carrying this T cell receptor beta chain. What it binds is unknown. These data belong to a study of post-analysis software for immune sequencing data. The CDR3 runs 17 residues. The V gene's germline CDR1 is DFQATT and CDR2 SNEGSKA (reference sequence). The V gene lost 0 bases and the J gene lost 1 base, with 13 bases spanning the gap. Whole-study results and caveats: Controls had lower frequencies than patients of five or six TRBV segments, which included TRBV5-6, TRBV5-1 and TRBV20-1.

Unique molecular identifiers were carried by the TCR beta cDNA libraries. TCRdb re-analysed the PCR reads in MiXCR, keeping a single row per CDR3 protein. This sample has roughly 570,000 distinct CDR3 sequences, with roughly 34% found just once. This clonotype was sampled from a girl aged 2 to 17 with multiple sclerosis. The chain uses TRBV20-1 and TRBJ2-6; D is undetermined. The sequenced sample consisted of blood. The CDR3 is CSARDPIQGSGANVLTF. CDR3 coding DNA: TGCAGTGCTAGAGATCCAATACAAGGATCTGGGGCCAACGTCCTGACTTTC.